This T cell receptor (beta chain) was identified in a study of cytomegalovirus exposure and HLA in healthy donors. 60 Vbeta and 13 Jbeta primers were used in PCR. The repertoire was sequenced with immunoSEQ multiplex PCR; TCRdb's copy has only in-frame clones and lacks some. The table shows some 170,000 clones, with 80% to 90% occurring only once. Germline V gene lookup returns CDR1 MNHNS and CDR2 SASEGT. CDR3 length equals 15 residues. V lost 2 bases to trimming and J lost 5 bases; unmatched junction nucleotides: 3. This clonotype originated in a woman under 30 in good health and CMV-seropositive. Sequences were obtained from PBMCs. This chain joins TRBV6-1 and TRBJ2-2; 9 bases map to TRBD2. CDR3 amino acids: CASSELGLATGELFF. The CDR3 DNA follows: TGTGCCAGCAGTGAATTGGGACTAGCAACCGGGGAGCTGTTTTTT.